A selection of T cell receptor beta chains follows, all from one sample in a study of blood T cell repertoires in COVID-19. Profiling relied on immunoSEQ multiplex PCR, and the TCRdb table lists in-frame clones only, not all of them. Of roughly 220,000 clones listed, approximately 80% are singletons. Sequenced input: peripheral blood. These receptors came from a woman in her thirties or forties who had recovered from COVID-19. The CDR3 runs from the conserved cysteine through the conserved F or W. The D gene is left open where the match is weak. Size is stated for part of the rows, as once, few or many counts, or as a class when the clone is expanded.

J gene: TRBJ2-5; V gene: TRBV3-1/TRBV3-2; clone size: .; D gene: TRBD1; CDR3 DNA: TGTGCCAGCAGCCAAGGGACAGGGGACGGAGAGACCCAGTACTTC; CDR3 protein: CASSQGTGDGETQYF
J gene: TRBJ1-1; V gene: TRBV9; clone size: .; D gene: TRBD1; CDR3 DNA: TGTGCCAGCAGCGTAGTGGGACAGGGAGGTGAAGCTTTCTTT; CDR3 protein: CASSVVGQGGEAFF
J gene: TRBJ1-2; V gene: TRBV19; clone size: .; D gene: .; CDR3 DNA: TGTGCCAGTAGTCTACGGACACCGTCTAATCACTATGGCTACACCTTC; CDR3 protein: CASSLRTPSNHYGYTF
J gene: TRBJ1-1; V gene: TRBV11-2; clone size: once; D gene: .; CDR3 DNA: TGTGCCAGCAGCTTAACCTGGACAGATAACACTGAAGCTTTCTTT; CDR3 protein: CASSLTWTDNTEAFF
J gene: TRBJ2-7; V gene: TRBV5-4; clone size: .; D gene: TRBD1; CDR3 DNA: TGTGCCAGCAGTCACCGGGACAGGACGCTCTACGAGCAGTACTTC; CDR3 protein: CASSHRDRTLYEQYF
J gene: TRBJ2-7; V gene: TRBV19; clone size: .; D gene: TRBD1; CDR3 DNA: TGTGCCAGGTGGAATGGACAGGACCCCTACGAGCAGTACTTC; CDR3 protein: CARWNGQDPYEQYF
J gene: TRBJ1-1; V gene: TRBV20-1; clone size: .; D gene: .; CDR3 DNA: TGCAGTGCTAGTCGCGGAGTATCGACTGAAGCTTTCTTT; CDR3 protein: CSASRGVSTEAFF
J gene: TRBJ1-3; V gene: TRBV7-2; clone size: few; D gene: .; CDR3 DNA: TGTGCCAGCAGCTTAGCATTGGAGCGGGGAAACACCATATATTTT; CDR3 protein: CASSLALERGNTIYF
J gene: TRBJ2-5; V gene: TRBV7-2; clone size: .; D gene: TRBD2; CDR3 DNA: TGTGCCAGCAGCTTATTTAGTAGCGGGGGGGCCGGGGAGACCCAGTACTTC; CDR3 protein: CASSLFSSGGAGETQYF
J gene: TRBJ1-4; V gene: TRBV5-5; clone size: .; D gene: .; CDR3 DNA: TGTGCCAGCAGCTTGGATCAGGGCTCTAATGAAAAACTGTTTTTT; CDR3 protein: CASSLDQGSNEKLFF
J gene: TRBJ1-2; V gene: TRBV7-9; clone size: .; D gene: .; CDR3 DNA: TGTGCCAGCAGCCGCGAATGGTCCTACACCTTC; CDR3 protein: CASSREWSYTF
J gene: TRBJ1-5; V gene: TRBV7-8; clone size: .; D gene: TRBD1; CDR3 DNA: TGTGCCAGCGGGACAGGGCATTTCAATCAGCCCCAGCATTTT; CDR3 protein: CASGTGHFNQPQHF
J gene: TRBJ1-1; V gene: TRBV5-6; clone size: .; D gene: TRBD1; CDR3 DNA: TGTGCCAGCAGCTTGAGCCAGGGGGCCACCGGGAGCACTGAAGCTTTCTTT; CDR3 protein: CASSLSQGATGSTEAFF
J gene: TRBJ2-1; V gene: TRBV9; clone size: .; D gene: TRBD1; CDR3 DNA: TGTGCCAGCAGCTTAGTTCCCGGGACAGGGGGCAATGAGCAGTTCTTC; CDR3 protein: CASSLVPGTGGNEQFF
J gene: TRBJ2-3; V gene: TRBV6-5; clone size: .; D gene: .; CDR3 DNA: TGTGCCAGCAGTTACGATTTCAGGGGAGATACGCAGTATTTT; CDR3 protein: CASSYDFRGDTQYF
J gene: TRBJ1-1; V gene: TRBV5-6; clone size: once; D gene: TRBD1; CDR3 DNA: TGTGCCAGCAGCGAGGACAGGGGAGGTTTGATAACTGAAGCTTTCTTT; CDR3 protein: CASSEDRGGLITEAFF
J gene: TRBJ2-5; V gene: TRBV19; clone size: .; D gene: TRBD1; CDR3 DNA: TGTGCCAGTAGTGTGGTGACAGGGGGACAAGAGACCCAGTACTTC; CDR3 protein: CASSVVTGGQETQYF
J gene: TRBJ1-3; V gene: TRBV7-2; clone size: .; D gene: .; CDR3 DNA: TGTGCCAGCAGCTTGAATCCGTCAGGCTCTGGAAACACCATATATTTT; CDR3 protein: CASSLNPSGSGNTIYF
J gene: TRBJ1-1; V gene: TRBV19; clone size: .; D gene: .; CDR3 DNA: TGTGCCAGTAGTTCGGTCCAAGGGGCTGAAGCTTTCTTT; CDR3 protein: CASSSVQGAEAFF
J gene: TRBJ2-3; V gene: TRBV3-1/TRBV3-2; clone size: .; D gene: .; CDR3 DNA: TGTGCCAGCAGCCAACGCGGGACCCCGGGAAATACGCAGTATTTT; CDR3 protein: CASSQRGTPGNTQYF
J gene: TRBJ1-1; V gene: TRBV28; clone size: once; D gene: .; CDR3 DNA: TGTGCCAGCAGTTTATACGCCCAGCGCACCCCAATGAACACTGAAGCTTTCTTT; CDR3 protein: CASSLYAQRTPMNTEAFF
J gene: TRBJ1-1; V gene: TRBV7-2; clone size: .; D gene: .; CDR3 DNA: TGTGCCAGCAGCTCCGAGGAGGGAGGAGAAGCTTTCTTT; CDR3 protein: CASSSEEGGEAFF
J gene: TRBJ2-3; V gene: TRBV6-5; clone size: .; D gene: .; CDR3 DNA: TGTGCCAGCAGTTGGGTACTAGCTTCAGATACGCAGTATTTT; CDR3 protein: CASSWVLASDTQYF
J gene: TRBJ1-6; V gene: TRBV2; clone size: .; D gene: .; CDR3 DNA: TGTGCCAGCAGGCGAGGTTTTTCCTATAATTCACCCCTCCACTTT; CDR3 protein: CASRRGFSYNSPLHF
J gene: TRBJ2-5; V gene: TRBV11-3; clone size: once; D gene: .; CDR3 DNA: TGTGCCAGCAGCTTAGTGAGAGAGACCCAGTACTTC; CDR3 protein: CASSLVRETQYF
J gene: TRBJ2-5; V gene: TRBV5-1; clone size: .; D gene: .; CDR3 DNA: TGCGCCAGCAGCTTAGCAGGGGAGACCCAGTACTTC; CDR3 protein: CASSLAGETQYF
J gene: TRBJ2-7; V gene: TRBV19; clone size: medium-sized; D gene: .; CDR3 DNA: TGTGCCAGTAGTATCGCTTTGACAGCGACTGACCCCTACGAGCAGTACTTC; CDR3 protein: CASSIALTATDPYEQYF
J gene: TRBJ1-4; V gene: TRBV27; clone size: once; D gene: TRBD1; CDR3 DNA: TGTGCCAGCAGCCCCGGGACAGGGAATGAAAAACTGTTTTTT; CDR3 protein: CASSPGTGNEKLFF
J gene: TRBJ1-1; V gene: TRBV3-1/TRBV3-2; clone size: .; D gene: .; CDR3 DNA: TGTGCCAGCAGCCAAGACGGCGGTAACACTGAAGCTTTCTTT; CDR3 protein: CASSQDGGNTEAFF
J gene: TRBJ1-1; V gene: TRBV5-1; clone size: .; D gene: TRBD1; CDR3 DNA: TGCGCCAGCAGCGTCAGGGGGCTGGGCACTGAAGCTTTCTTT; CDR3 protein: CASSVRGLGTEAFF
J gene: TRBJ1-2; V gene: TRBV20-1; clone size: .; D gene: .; CDR3 DNA: TGCAGTGCTACCGACAGTTATGGCTACACCTTC; CDR3 protein: CSATDSYGYTF
J gene: TRBJ2-1; V gene: TRBV2; clone size: .; D gene: TRBD1; CDR3 DNA: TGTGCCAGCAGCCGGGACAGAAACTACAATGAGCAGTTCTTC; CDR3 protein: CASSRDRNYNEQFF
J gene: TRBJ2-1; V gene: TRBV6-5; clone size: .; D gene: TRBD2; CDR3 DNA: TGTGCCAGCAGTTCACGAGGACTAGCGGGGGGTGAGCAGTTCTTC; CDR3 protein: CASSSRGLAGGEQFF
J gene: TRBJ1-6; V gene: TRBV11-3; clone size: .; D gene: .; CDR3 DNA: TGTGCCAGCAGCCCGTTACAGGATTCACCCCTCCACTTT; CDR3 protein: CASSPLQDSPLHF
J gene: TRBJ2-2; V gene: TRBV11-3; clone size: .; D gene: .; CDR3 DNA: TGTGCCAGCAGCCGGGGTTGGAGCACCGGGGAGCTGTTTTTT; CDR3 protein: CASSRGWSTGELFF
J gene: TRBJ2-4; V gene: TRBV14; clone size: few; D gene: .; CDR3 DNA: TGTGCCAGCAGCCAGGGCTGGGGGGTCGGGGAGAACATTCAGTACTTC; CDR3 protein: CASSQGWGVGENIQYF
J gene: TRBJ1-2; V gene: TRBV7-9; clone size: .; D gene: TRBD1; CDR3 DNA: TGTGCCAGCTCAGGACAGGGCTATGGCTACACCTTC; CDR3 protein: CASSGQGYGYTF
J gene: TRBJ1-1; V gene: TRBV4-3; clone size: .; D gene: .; CDR3 DNA: TGCGCCAGCAGCCAAGGGGTATCGGGGGGCTTGAGCACTGAAGCTTTCTTT; CDR3 protein: CASSQGVSGGLSTEAFF
J gene: TRBJ2-3; V gene: TRBV7-2; clone size: .; D gene: .; CDR3 DNA: TGTGCCAGCAGCTTAGCTGCCAACACGGATACGCAGTATTTT; CDR3 protein: CASSLAANTDTQYF
J gene: TRBJ2-7; V gene: TRBV15; clone size: .; D gene: .; CDR3 DNA: TGTGCCACCAGCAGAGGGGGGGACCCGCCTGACGAGCAGTACTTC; CDR3 protein: CATSRGGDPPDEQYF
J gene: TRBJ1-1; V gene: TRBV7-9; clone size: .; D gene: TRBD1; CDR3 DNA: TGTGCCAGCAGACCTAGGACAGGGAACACTGAAGCTTTCTTT; CDR3 protein: CASRPRTGNTEAFF
J gene: TRBJ2-3; V gene: TRBV20-1; clone size: .; D gene: TRBD2; CDR3 DNA: TGCAGTGCTAGTTCGCAGCGGGGGACCACAGATACGCAGTATTTT; CDR3 protein: CSASSQRGTTDTQYF
J gene: TRBJ2-3; V gene: TRBV7-2; clone size: .; D gene: TRBD1; CDR3 DNA: TGTGCCAGCAGCGACCGGGACAGGGATTCCACAGATACGCAGTATTTT; CDR3 protein: CASSDRDRDSTDTQYF
J gene: TRBJ1-5; V gene: TRBV7-2; clone size: .; D gene: .; CDR3 DNA: TGTGCCAGCAGCCCTCACACAAATCAGCCCCAGCATTTT; CDR3 protein: CASSPHTNQPQHF
J gene: TRBJ2-3; V gene: TRBV25-1; clone size: .; D gene: TRBD2; CDR3 DNA: TGTGCCAGTCTTACTAGCGGGGGCACAGATACGCAGTATTTT; CDR3 protein: CASLTSGGTDTQYF
J gene: TRBJ1-5; V gene: TRBV19; clone size: .; D gene: .; CDR3 DNA: TGTGCCAGTAGTATCGACAGGACCCGGGGTGCCCAGCATTTT; CDR3 protein: CASSIDRTRGAQHF
J gene: TRBJ2-2; V gene: TRBV5-6; clone size: few; D gene: .; CDR3 DNA: TGTGCCAGCAGCTTGGGGGCAGGGGAGCTGTTTTTT; CDR3 protein: CASSLGAGELFF
J gene: TRBJ1-6; V gene: TRBV6-6; clone size: .; D gene: TRBD1; CDR3 DNA: TGTGCCAGCAGTATACAGGGGGCGAGAGATTCACCCCTCCACTTT; CDR3 protein: CASSIQGARDSPLHF
J gene: TRBJ1-3; V gene: TRBV2; clone size: few; D gene: .; CDR3 DNA: TGTGCCAGCAGTGAATCCGCGAGCTCTGGAAACACCATATATTTT; CDR3 protein: CASSESASSGNTIYF
J gene: TRBJ1-3; V gene: TRBV25-1; clone size: .; D gene: TRBD1; CDR3 DNA: TGTGCCAGCAGTGACGTTCCGGGACAGGGTTCTGGAAACACCATATATTTT; CDR3 protein: CASSDVPGQGSGNTIYF
J gene: TRBJ1-4; V gene: TRBV9; clone size: .; D gene: .; CDR3 DNA: TGTGCCAGCAGCCCAACCTCGGGAGGGGGTGAAAAACTGTTTTTT; CDR3 protein: CASSPTSGGGEKLFF
J gene: TRBJ1-2; V gene: TRBV27; clone size: .; D gene: .; CDR3 DNA: TGTGCCAGCAATAACCCAGGCTTCGGCGACTATGGCTACACCTTC; CDR3 protein: CASNNPGFGDYGYTF
J gene: TRBJ2-7; V gene: TRBV7-2; clone size: .; D gene: .; CDR3 DNA: TGTGCCAGCAGCTCAACGCCAGAGGAGAGGTACGAGCAGTACTTC; CDR3 protein: CASSSTPEERYEQYF
J gene: TRBJ1-5; V gene: TRBV18; clone size: .; D gene: .; CDR3 DNA: TGTGCCAGCTCACCCCAACAGCTTAGCAATCAGCCCCAGCATTTT; CDR3 protein: CASSPQQLSNQPQHF
J gene: TRBJ1-1; V gene: TRBV5-1; clone size: .; D gene: TRBD1; CDR3 DNA: TGCGCCAGCAGCTTACAACAGGGGGTAGTCACTGAAGCTTTCTTT; CDR3 protein: CASSLQQGVVTEAFF
J gene: TRBJ1-4; V gene: TRBV6-6; clone size: .; D gene: .; CDR3 DNA: TGTGCCAGCAGATCCCCAGGGGCCGGTACTAATGAAAAACTGTTTTTT; CDR3 protein: CASRSPGAGTNEKLFF
J gene: TRBJ1-6; V gene: TRBV11-3; clone size: many; D gene: .; CDR3 DNA: TGTGCCAGCAGCCTAGATTTGGGAGATACTAATTCACCCCTCCACTTT; CDR3 protein: CASSLDLGDTNSPLHF
J gene: TRBJ2-7; V gene: TRBV4-2; clone size: .; D gene: .; CDR3 DNA: TGTGCCAGCAGCCAAGAGGTGGGGGGACAGTACTCCTACGAGCAGTACTTC; CDR3 protein: CASSQEVGGQYSYEQYF